Listed below are T cell receptor beta chains from one sample, sequenced in a study of T-cell memory formation after mild COVID-19. TCRdb called the 5' RACE reads again in MiXCR, with one record for every CDR3 protein. The data hold roughly 510,000 distinct CDR3 sequences, with roughly 17% observed a single time. The sequenced sample consisted of PBMCs or a T cell subset sorted from them (not recorded which). The receptors originated from an adult woman who had mild COVID-19 (a few samples of this study predate the infection). Cell type and time point are not known. Both conserved end residues are part of each CDR3. D genes are given only for firm matches. Not all rows give a size; the values are once, few, many and, for expanded clones, a class.

>TRBJ2-3|-|-|TRBV6-6
TGTGCCAGCAGTTACTCGAGCAGGGGATACACAGATACGCAGTATTTT
CASSYSSRGYTDTQYF
>TRBJ2-1|few|TRBD2|TRBV5-1
TGCGCCAGCAGCGGACTAGCGGGCAATAGTATTTACAATGAGCAGTTCTTC
CASSGLAGNSIYNEQFF
>TRBJ2-2|few|TRBD1|TRBV29-1
TGCAGCGTTAACGAGGGGGCCGACATTGGGGAGCTGTTTTTT
CSVNEGADIGELFF
>TRBJ2-3|few|-|TRBV20-1
TGCAGTGCTAGACGGTGGGACGGAAGCACAGATACGCAGTATTTT
CSARRWDGSTDTQYF
>TRBJ2-1|few|TRBD2|TRBV20-1
TGCAGTGCTATCGGGACTAGCCTCGATGAGCAGTTCTTC
CSAIGTSLDEQFF
>TRBJ2-2|many|TRBD1|TRBV4-3
TGCGCCAGCAGCCTAGGGACAGGGTTCACCGGGGAGCTGTTTTTT
CASSLGTGFTGELFF
>TRBJ2-1|few|TRBD2|TRBV20-1
TGCAGTGCTAGGTTTCCGGGAGGGCGGAACAATGAGCAGTTCTTC
CSARFPGGRNNEQFF
>TRBJ1-1|few|TRBD1|TRBV7-6
TGTGCCAGCAGCTCCCAACAGGGGACGAACACTGAAGCTTTCTTT
CASSSQQGTNTEAFF
>TRBJ1-6|-|TRBD1|TRBV6-2/TRBV6-3
TGTGCCAGCAGATGGGACAGGGGTTATTCACCCCTCCACTTT
CASRWDRGYSPLHF
>TRBJ1-5|-|-|TRBV6-5
TGTGCCAGCAGCATAGGGGGGTTTCAGCCCCAGCATTTT
CASSIGGFQPQHF
>TRBJ2-1|-|-|TRBV6-5
TGTGCCAGCAGTTACTCGAGCGGTAGGCATGAGCAGTTCTTC
CASSYSSGRHEQFF
>TRBJ2-2|-|TRBD2|TRBV6-1
TGTGCCAGCAGTGAGCAGAGCGGGGGGAACACCGGGGAGCTGTTTTTT
CASSEQSGGNTGELFF
>TRBJ1-1|-|-|TRBV28
TGTGCCAGCAGCGGGCCTGGGGAAAACACTGAAGCTTTCTTT
CASSGPGENTEAFF
>TRBJ1-3|-|-|TRBV12-3/TRBV12-4
TGTGCCAGCAGTCCTCAGGTTCTCTCTGGAAACACCATATATTTT
CASSPQVLSGNTIYF
>TRBJ1-2|few|TRBD1|TRBV4-2
TGTGCCAGCAGCCAAGATCCCGGACAGGGCAACTATGGCTACACCTTC
CASSQDPGQGNYGYTF
>TRBJ2-7|few|TRBD1|TRBV4-1
TGCGCCAGCAGCCAGGGAAAGACAGGGGCCGAGCAGTACTTC
CASSQGKTGAEQYF
>TRBJ1-1|-|-|TRBV7-9
TGTGCCAGCAGCTTAGTTACAGATGGAGCTTTCTTT
CASSLVTDGAFF
>TRBJ2-2|-|TRBD2|TRBV7-9
TGTGCCAGCAGCTGGACTAGCGGGAGAGGGGACACCGGGGAGCTGTTTTTT
CASSWTSGRGDTGELFF
>TRBJ2-5|few|-|TRBV4-1
TGCGCCAGTTCGTCGGGCGACACGTACCAAGAGACCCAGTACTTC
CASSSGDTYQETQYF
>TRBJ2-5|-|-|TRBV5-1
TGCGCCAGCAGCCCCGCGGGACTGCAAGAGACCCAGTACTTC
CASSPAGLQETQYF
>TRBJ2-1|few|-|TRBV24-1
TGTGCCACCAGGGCCAGGGAGTCCTACAATGAGCAGTTCTTC
CATRARESYNEQFF
>TRBJ2-5|few|-|TRBV20-1
TGCAGTGCTAGTGGGGTAGCCCAAAATCAAGAGACCCAGTACTTC
CSASGVAQNQETQYF
>TRBJ2-3|-|TRBD2|TRBV7-9
TGTGCCAGCAGCTTTGAGGGACTAGCGATCGGTACGCAGTATTTT
CASSFEGLAIGTQYF
>TRBJ1-2|many|-|TRBV9
TGTGCCAGCAGCACAGGGCTGTATGGCTACACCTTC
CASSTGLYGYTF
>TRBJ2-4|medium-sized|-|TRBV4-1
TGCGCCAGCAGCCAAGATGATCCAGGGGCGTCGGGCAAAAACATTCAGTACTTC
CASSQDDPGASGKNIQYF
>TRBJ1-1|few|-|TRBV27
TGTGCCAGCAGTTTAATAAGCACAGTGAACACTGAAGCTTTCTTT
CASSLISTVNTEAFF
>TRBJ1-1|many|TRBD1|TRBV6-5
TGTGCCAGCAGCTACGGGACAGTGAACACTGAAGCTTTCTTT
CASSYGTVNTEAFF
>TRBJ2-5|-|-|TRBV20-1
TGCAGTGCTAGTATATGGGTCCAAGAGACCCAGTACTTC
CSASIWVQETQYF
>TRBJ2-2|-|-|TRBV7-2
TGTGCCAGCAGTGAGGGGGGTTTCGTCGGGGAGCTGTTTTTT
CASSEGGFVGELFF
>TRBJ1-2|-|TRBD1|TRBV7-9
TGTGCCAGCAGCCCCAACAGGGGGTACGACTATGGCTACACCTTC
CASSPNRGYDYGYTF
>TRBJ2-5|few|-|TRBV19
TGTGCCAGTAGTATGGGCCTGCTGGCGGAAGAGACCCAGTACTTC
CASSMGLLAEETQYF
>TRBJ1-5|-|TRBD1|TRBV12-5
TGTGCTAGTGGTTTCACGGACAGGGAATATAGCAATCAGCCCCAGCATTTT
CASGFTDREYSNQPQHF
>TRBJ2-2|few|-|TRBV5-1
TGCGCCAGCAGCTTGTTTAGTTCCCCGAACACCGGGGAGCTGTTTTTT
CASSLFSSPNTGELFF
>TRBJ2-3|few|TRBD1|TRBV24-1
TGTGCCACCGGTCGGGACAGGAACACAGATACGCAGTATTTT
CATGRDRNTDTQYF
>TRBJ2-1|-|TRBD2|TRBV12-3/TRBV12-4
TGTGCCAGCAGTCAGCGGGGGGCCTACAATGAGCAGTTCTTC
CASSQRGAYNEQFF
>TRBJ1-3|few|-|TRBV3-1
TGTGCCAGCAGCCAAAAGGCGGTTCGAAACACCATATATTTT
CASSQKAVRNTIYF
>TRBJ1-3|few|-|TRBV20-1
TGCAGTGCTAGAGGATCTTCCTCTGGAAACACCATATATTTT
CSARGSSSGNTIYF
>TRBJ2-1|many|-|TRBV5-1
TGCGCCAGCAGCTTAGCCCAGAACGGTGAGCAGTTCTTC
CASSLAQNGEQFF
>TRBJ1-1|-|-|TRBV7-2
TGTGCCAGCAGCTTAGCCGGGTGGGGGACGGCCACTGAAGCTTTCTTT
CASSLAGWGTATEAFF
>TRBJ1-2|-|-|TRBV4-1
TGCGCCAGCAGCCAAGTATGGGAACGGATTAACTATGGCTACACCTTC
CASSQVWERINYGYTF
>TRBJ1-4|-|-|TRBV7-2
TGTGCCAGCAGCTTAGTGGAGGGTTCGCGAAAACTGTTTTTT
CASSLVEGSRKLFF
>TRBJ2-7|-|-|TRBV5-1
TGCGCCAGCAGCTTGGGGACAGGACTACCTTGGGAGCAGTACTTC
CASSLGTGLPWEQYF
>TRBJ2-5|-|TRBD2|TRBV7-8
TGTGCCAGCACCCTAGAGCGGCTAGCGGGGGCCTCGTACCAAGAGACCCAGTACTTC
CASTLERLAGASYQETQYF
>TRBJ1-1|few|-|TRBV2
TGTGCCAGCAGTGATATGGCGGGCACTGAAGCTTTCTTT
CASSDMAGTEAFF
>TRBJ2-7|-|-|TRBV20-1
TGCAGTGCTAGAGATCTCGGGCCCGCACCCTACGAGCAGTACTTC
CSARDLGPAPYEQYF
>TRBJ2-7|-|-|TRBV5-1
TGCGCCAGCAGCTTAGGGGACACGCTTTTAACCTACGAGCAGTACTTC
CASSLGDTLLTYEQYF
>TRBJ2-7|many|-|TRBV12-3/TRBV12-4
TGTGCCAGCAGTTTAGGGGCAGGCGAGCAGTACTTC
CASSLGAGEQYF
>TRBJ2-3|few|-|TRBV20-1
TGCAGTGTTATGGACTGGTACACAGATACGCAGTATTTT
CSVMDWYTDTQYF
>TRBJ2-5|-|-|TRBV7-6
TGTGCCAGCAGCCTAACTCGGGGGCGGCAAGAGACCCAGTACTTC
CASSLTRGRQETQYF
>TRBJ1-2|-|-|TRBV14
TGTGCCAGCAGCTCCCGGACAGCCGGGGATGGCTACACCTTC
CASSSRTAGDGYTF
>TRBJ2-7|many|TRBD1|TRBV20-1
TGCAGTGCCGCCCCTTCCATTAACAGGGGCCCCACCTACGAGCAGTACTTC
CSAAPSINRGPTYEQYF
>TRBJ2-3|-|-|TRBV20-1
TGCAGTGCTAGAGGTTACGCGGGTGGCGCAGATACGCAGTATTTT
CSARGYAGGADTQYF
>TRBJ1-2|few|TRBD1|TRBV12-3/TRBV12-4
TGTGCCAGCAGTGACGGACAGGCCACATACGGCTACACCTTC
CASSDGQATYGYTF
>TRBJ1-5|few|-|TRBV16
TGTGCCAGCAGCCAATCGGAGGGGCGAAGCAATCAGCCCCAGCATTTT
CASSQSEGRSNQPQHF